The rows below give T cell receptor beta chains drawn from one sample of a study of B cell selection in AIRE deficiency. Only in-frame clones appear in the TCRdb table, and some are missing; sequencing was by immunoSEQ multiplex PCR. The table records 2,500 to 3,500 clones, about 78% of them present only once. Input material: Tregs sorted from PBMCs. The source is a human donor with AIRE deficiency. The CDR3 runs from the conserved cysteine through the conserved F or W. A D gene is named only where the DNA matches it firmly. Clone sizes are given selectively: once, few, many, or a class where the clone is expanded.

length	D	size	V	J	CDR3	DNA
14	TRBD1	-	TRBV19	TRBJ1-5	CASRTGYSNQPQHF	TGTGCCAGTAGGACAGGGTATAGCAATCAGCCCCAGCATTTT
14	-	-	TRBV13	TRBJ1-6	CASSRLGGPSPLHF	TGTGCCAGCAGCCGACTTGGGGGTCCCTCACCCCTCCACTTT
12	-	-	TRBV5-1	TRBJ2-3	CASSLSTDTQYF	TGCGCCAGCAGCTTGAGCACAGATACGCAGTATTTT
12	-	-	TRBV5-6	TRBJ1-2	CASSLVNYGYTF	TGTGCCAGCAGCTTGGTTAACTATGGCTACACCTTC
16	-	-	TRBV4-1	TRBJ1-5	CASSQGWGFSNQPQHF	TGCGCCAGCAGCCAAGGGTGGGGGTTTAGCAATCAGCCCCAGCATTTT
19	-	-	TRBV7-9	TRBJ1-2	CASSPNKAGPRYSNYGYTF	TGTGCCAGCAGCCCTAATAAGGCAGGGCCCCGATACTCTAACTATGGCTACACCTTC
12	-	-	TRBV29-1	TRBJ2-7	CSVEDDSYEQYF	TGCAGCGTTGAAGACGACAGCTACGAGCAGTACTTC
11	-	-	TRBV20-1	TRBJ1-1	CSARGAGPAFF	TGCAGTGCTAGAGGGGCGGGACCAGCTTTCTTT
16	TRBD2	-	TRBV18	TRBJ2-7	CASSPRLAGDSYEQYF	TGTGCCAGCTCACCTCGACTAGCGGGAGACTCCTACGAGCAGTACTTC
14	-	-	TRBV10-3	TRBJ1-1	CAISDSSRNTEAFF	TGTGCCATCAGTGACTCATCACGGAACACTGAAGCTTTCTTT
12	-	-	TRBV7-9	TRBJ1-2	CASTYDGYGYTF	TGTGCCAGCACCTACGATGGCTATGGCTACACCTTC
13	-	few	TRBV4-2	TRBJ2-3	CASSQVGADTQYF	TGTGCCAGCAGCCAAGTAGGTGCAGATACGCAGTATTTT
17	-	-	TRBV6-4	TRBJ2-4	CASSERFGGQGWHIQYF	TGTGCCAGCAGTGAACGCTTCGGTGGGCAGGGATGGCACATTCAGTACTTC
16	-	-	TRBV11-2	TRBJ1-2	CASRLLGVPFNYGYTF	TGTGCCAGCAGGTTGCTAGGGGTACCTTTTAACTATGGCTACACCTTC
13	TRBD2	few	TRBV6-4	TRBJ2-1	CASSGGLAGKQFF	TGTGCCAGCAGTGGTGGACTAGCGGGAAAGCAGTTCTTC
14	-	-	TRBV7-6	TRBJ2-5	CASSLDGGSETQYF	TGTGCCAGCAGCTTAGACGGGGGAAGCGAGACCCAGTACTTC
16	TRBD1	-	TRBV28	TRBJ1-5	CASSFLDRASNQPQHF	TGTGCCAGCAGTTTCTTAGACAGGGCGAGCAATCAGCCCCAGCATTTT
16	-	once	TRBV7-2	TRBJ1-5	CASSLSGSRADQPQHF	TGTGCCAGCAGCTTATCCGGGTCCCGGGCGGATCAGCCCCAGCATTTT
16	-	once	TRBV28	TRBJ1-1	CASSFSGGLRYTEAFF	TGTGCCAGCAGTTTTTCCGGGGGCCTAAGGTACACTGAAGCTTTCTTT
13	-	-	TRBV6-4	TRBJ2-3	CASGKELTDTQYF	TGTGCCAGCGGTAAAGAACTGACAGATACGCAGTATTTT
18	TRBD1	-	TRBV19	TRBJ2-6	CASRAGTGKSSGANVLTF	TGTGCCAGTAGGGCCGGGACAGGGAAATCCTCTGGGGCCAACGTCCTGACTTTC
14	TRBD1	few	TRBV18	TRBJ1-2	CASSPTGGESGYTF	TGTGCCAGCTCCCCGACAGGGGGCGAGAGCGGCTACACCTTC
14	TRBD1	-	TRBV19	TRBJ2-1	CASSPEGQGYEQFF	TGTGCCAGTAGCCCCGAGGGACAGGGGTATGAGCAGTTCTTC
15	-	-	TRBV5-1	TRBJ1-4	CASSSSTTTNEKLFF	TGCGCCAGCAGCTCCTCGACTACAACTAATGAAAAACTGTTTTTT
14	-	once	TRBV6-9	TRBJ2-7	CASSWGSHGYEQYF	TGTGCCAGCAGCTGGGGGTCTCATGGGTACGAGCAGTACTTC
15	TRBD2	-	TRBV18	TRBJ2-2	CASSPPGLGTGELFF	TGTGCCAGCTCACCCCCCGGACTAGGAACCGGGGAGCTGTTTTTT
13	-	-	TRBV19	TRBJ2-7	CASSIDIQREQYF	TGTGCCAGTAGTATAGATATACAGCGGGAGCAGTACTTC
15	TRBD2	-	TRBV30	TRBJ2-7	CAWTSGRAYSYEQYF	TGTGCCTGGACTAGCGGGAGGGCCTACTCCTACGAGCAGTACTTC
14	-	few	TRBV19	TRBJ1-4	CASSIGAVDEKLFF	TGTGCCAGTAGTATAGGAGCCGTCGATGAAAAACTGTTTTTT
14	TRBD2	-	TRBV5-1	TRBJ2-7	CASSSTYAGDEQYF	TGCGCCAGCAGCTCCACCTATGCGGGAGACGAGCAGTACTTC
15	-	-	TRBV28	TRBJ1-3	CASSLLTSSGNTIYF	TGTGCCAGCAGTCTCCTCACAAGCTCTGGAAACACCATATATTTT
14	TRBD1	-	TRBV6-1	TRBJ2-7	CASSKGADSYEQYF	TGTGCCAGCAGTAAGGGGGCCGACTCCTACGAGCAGTACTTC
15	-	-	TRBV18	TRBJ2-3	CTSSLGTGGTDTQYF	TGTACCAGCTCACTCGGAACAGGAGGCACAGATACGCAGTATTTT
17	TRBD1	-	TRBV7-2	TRBJ1-2	CASSPQDRGLGRYGYTF	TGCGCCAGCAGCCCCCAGGACAGGGGGCTAGGCCGGTATGGCTACACCTTC
13	-	-	TRBV19	TRBJ2-7	CASSIAHPYEQYF	TGTGCCAGTAGTATAGCCCACCCCTACGAGCAGTACTTC
21	TRBD1	-	TRBV27	TRBJ1-1	CASSFRFFGPGDRGANTEAFF	TGTGCCAGCAGTTTCCGTTTCTTTGGGCCTGGGGACAGGGGCGCCAACACTGAAGCTTTCTTT
17	TRBD1	-	TRBV7-2	TRBJ1-2	CASSPQDRGLGRYGYTF	TGTGCCAGCAGCCCCCAGGACAGGGGGCTAGGCCGGTATGGCTACACCTTC